The 28 T cell receptor beta chains below come from one sample, sequenced in a study of blood T cells in healthy people across ages. Next came a second PCR, run for about 6 to 12 cycles, which used a sample-barcoded 5' primer along with a J-beta primer mix. TCRdb re-analysed the 5' RACE reads in MiXCR, keeping a single row per CDR3 protein. The data show hundreds of thousands of distinct CDR3 sequences, 40% to 55% seen once. Sequenced: blood. These receptors were obtained from an older man in good health.

This chain joins TRBV4-3 and TRBJ2-7, with D unclear. The CDR3 contains 13 residues. Germline lookup yields CDR1 LGHNA and CDR2 YSLEER. Trimming removed 4 bases at V and 0 bases at J, with 7 bases between. As DNA, the CDR3 is TGCGCCAGCAGCCCGGACGTCTCCTACGAGCAGTACTTC. Its translation is CASSPDVSYEQYF.

The chain joins TRBV14 to TRBJ2-1; D call uncertain. V was pared by 1 base and J by 0 bases, with 10 bases between. CDR3 size: 16 residues. Germline V gene data show CDR1 as SGHDN and CDR2 as FVKESK. Written as DNA, the CDR3 is TGTGCCAGCAGCCAAGGGATGAGAGGCTCCTACAATGAGCAGTTCTTC. Protein sequence: CASSQGMRGSYNEQFF.

The rearrangement links TRBV9 to TRBJ2-2; no clear D gene. CDR3 length: 14 amino acids. V was trimmed by 0 bases and J by 1 base, leaving 4 bases between them. Germline V gives CDR1 SGDLS, CDR2 YYNGEE. CDR3 protein: CASSVDLNTGELFF. As DNA, the CDR3 is TGTGCCAGCAGCGTAGACCTGAACACCGGGGAGCTGTTTTTT.

This clonotype was seen a few times. The chain is built from TRBV12-3 or TRBV12-4 and TRBJ2-7; 7 positions agree with TRBD1. CDR3 length: 17 residues. The junction had 9 bases not matched to a gene; V was cut back by 1 base and J by 0 bases. CDR3 nucleotides: TGTGCCAGCAGTTTAGACAGGGGCCGTCTTCTCTCCTACGAGCAGTACTTC. Translating gives CASSLDRGRLLSYEQYF.

This clonotype has only a few counts. The chain combines TRBV20-1 with TRBJ2-1, with D perhaps given as TRBD1 or TRBD2 (5 bases each). The CDR3 covers 14 residues. Trimming removed 3 bases at V and 1 base at J, with 10 bases between. Germline loops: CDR1 DFQATT, CDR2 SNEGSKA (reference sequence). The CDR3 coding sequence is TGCAGTGCTAGTCTGGGACCTTCCTACAATGAGCAGTTCTTC. Translating it yields CSASLGPSYNEQFF.

This chain links TRBV15 with TRBJ2-7; 9 positions agree with TRBD2. The CDR3 runs 16 residues. Germline CDR1 LNHNV, CDR2 YYDKDF (reference sequence). The V gene end was trimmed by 3 bases and the J gene end by 5 bases; junction bases not matched to a gene: 11. In DNA form, the CDR3 reads TGTGCCACCAGCAGGCGGAAGGCGGGAGGGCCCAACGAGCAGTACTTC. This encodes CATSRRKAGGPNEQYF.

The V call is TRBV7-3, the J call TRBJ2-3; 9 bases map to TRBD2. The germline CDR1 and CDR2 sequences are SGHTA and FQGTGA. This CDR3 is built from 18 residues. J was trimmed by 0 bases and V by 4 bases; bases with no gene match: 11. In DNA form, the CDR3 reads TGTGCCAGCAGCTACAACCCACCGACTAGCGGCAGCACAGATACGCAGTATTTT. Translating it yields CASSYNPPTSGSTDTQYF.

This clonotype was counted at least ten times. This chain connects TRBV30 to TRBJ2-1; possibly TRBD1 for D (6 bases). This CDR3 is built from 13 residues. Germline V gene data show CDR1 as GTSNPN and CDR2 as SVGIG (reference sequence). The germline V and J ends were trimmed by 5 bases and 5 bases, with 13 bases remaining between them. CDR3 bases: TGTGCCTGGGAACGGGACACTAACAATGAGCAGTTCTTC. Protein: CAWERDTNNEQFF.

To note about this clonotype: Sequence at one end of the junction differs from germline and may be a read error. The gene calls are TRBV9 and TRBJ2-7; TRBD2 aligns across 11 bases. This CDR3 is 15 amino acids long. Looked up from germline, CDR1 is SGDLS and CDR2 is YYNGEE. Here the CDR3 reads CASSPGLAGSYVQYF. As DNA, the CDR3 is TGTGCCAGCAGCCCCGGACTAGCGGGCTCCTACGTGCAGTACTTC. Using reference TRBV9 and TRBJ2-7 for the parts outside the CDR3, the full variable domain is DSGVTQTPKHLITATGQRVTLRCSPRSGDLSVYWYQQSLDQGLQFLIQYYNGEERAKGNILERFSAQQFPDLHSELNLSSLELGDSALYFCASSPGLAGSYVQYFGPGTRLTVT.

The chain uses TRBV10-3 and TRBJ2-3, with TRBD2 identical over 9 bases. The germline gives CDR1 ENHRY, CDR2 SYGVKD. Unmatched junction bases numbered 6, after V lost 3 bases and J lost 2 bases. The CDR3 runs 16 residues. In nucleotides, the CDR3 is TGTGCCATCAGTGAAGGCGGGAGGGCCTCCACAGATACGCAGTATTTT. It specifies CAISEGGRASTDTQYF.

A word on this clonotype: An end of the junction differs from the germline gene, which may be a read error. The V and J genes are TRBV7-2 and TRBJ2-1, with D unresolved. There are 13 residues in the CDR3. Germline V CDR1 and CDR2: SGHTA, FQGNSA. The CDR3 is CVSSWSSYNEQFF. CDR3 in DNA: TGTGTCAGCAGCTGGAGCTCCTACAATGAGCAGTTCTTC.

V gene TRBV7-2 combines with J gene TRBJ2-3; D perhaps matches TRBD2 (6 bases). The CDR3 has 15 amino acids. Germline CDR1 and CDR2: SGHTA and FQGNSA. V was pared by 5 bases and J by 0 bases, with 12 bases between. Here the CDR3 DNA reads TGTGCCAGCAGCCTGGACTACTCTAGCACAGATACGCAGTATTTT. Encoded protein: CASSLDYSSTDTQYF.

The rearrangement uses TRBV12-3 or TRBV12-4 and TRBJ2-7, with a weak D call TRBD2 (6 bases). This CDR3 region has 14 residues. Trimming pared 2 bases from V and 2 bases from J, leaving 10 bases between. The CDR3 here is CASSLKAGTYEQYF. CDR3 coding DNA: TGTGCCAGCAGTTTAAAGGCGGGAACCTACGAGCAGTACTTC.

This clonotype has only a few counts. For the CDR3, the DNA is TGTGCCAGCAGCTTTAATCAGGGGAATGAGCAGTTCTTC. This gives the protein CASSFNQGNEQFF. J is TRBJ2-1 and V is TRBV7-2; D might be TRBD1 (6 bases). This CDR3 is 13 amino acids long. Germline CDR1 reads SGHTA; CDR2 reads FQGNSA. Trimming pared 3 bases from V and 7 bases from J, leaving 10 bases between.

V is TRBV5-1 and J is TRBJ2-7; 11 positions agree with TRBD1. Germline CDR1 SGHRS, CDR2 YFSETQ. This CDR3 is built from 15 residues. After removal of 4 bases from V and 2 bases from J, the junction contained 5 bases not matched to a gene. CDR3 in amino acids: CASSVGQGAPYEQYF. CDR3 DNA sequence: TGCGCCAGCAGCGTCGGACAGGGGGCCCCCTACGAGCAGTACTTC.

This clonotype was counted between two and nine times. This may be a read error: a much more frequent sequence differs by one nucleotide. CDR3: CASSLLAGTSGSDTQYF. As DNA, the CDR3 is TGTGCCAGCAGCCTCCTCGCCGGGACTAGCGGCTCAGATACGCAGTATTTT. The V call is TRBV7-9, the J call TRBJ2-3, with 11 bases lining up with TRBD2. After removal of 5 bases from V and 4 bases from J, the junction contained 11 bases not matched to a gene. This CDR3 is 17 amino acids long. Germline values: CDR1 SEHNR, CDR2 FQNEAQ (reference sequence).

The genes are TRBV6-1 and TRBJ2-1; D not resolved. This CDR3 has 14 residues. CDR1 and CDR2 from the germline V gene are MNHNS and SASEGT. V was shortened by 6 bases and J by 8 bases, with 17 bases between the two germline ends. In nucleotides, the CDR3 is TGTGCCAGCAGGCCTGATTTTAGTAGCCATGAGCAGTTCTTC. The encoded protein is CASRPDFSSHEQFF.

V usage is TRBV27 and J usage is TRBJ1-2, with 8 positions matching TRBD1. After removal of 7 bases from V and 6 bases from J, the junction contained 10 bases not matched to a gene. CDR3 length: 14 amino acids. CDR1 is MNHEY, CDR2 SMNVEV, per germline (reference sequence). CDR3 coding DNA: TGTGCCAGCACGGACAGGGCTAATAGAGATGGCTACACCTTC. Its translation: CASTDRANRDGYTF.

The chain links TRBV24-1 to TRBJ2-5; the D call may be TRBD1 or TRBD2 (5 bases each). V was shortened by 9 bases and J by 2 bases, with 18 bases between the two germline ends. The CDR3 is 15 amino acids. The germline V gene encodes CDR1 KGHDR and CDR2 SFDVKD. The CDR3 region is CATGRLGDAQETQYF. The DNA for the CDR3 is TGTGCCACCGGAAGGCTGGGGGACGCTCAAGAGACCCAGTACTTC.

The J gene is TRBJ2-1, the V gene TRBV20-1; no firm D call. Germline V gives CDR1 DFQATT, CDR2 SNEGSKA (reference sequence). The CDR3 covers 14 residues. Trimming took 4 bases from V and 6 from J, leaving 16 bases between them. The CDR3 spells CSAMRTTGANEQFF. CDR3 bases: TGCAGTGCTATGCGCACGACTGGAGCCAATGAGCAGTTCTTC.

The chain uses TRBV28 and TRBJ2-5; TRBD1 agrees at 10 bases. Germline CDR1 is MDHEN and CDR2 is SYDVKM. The CDR3 covers 15 residues. With 3 bases clipped from V and 2 bases from J, the junction kept 3 bases outside the gene matches. CDR3 amino acids: CASSFLGQGQETQYF. The CDR3 DNA reads as TGTGCCAGCAGTTTCCTGGGACAGGGGCAAGAGACCCAGTACTTC.

Worth noting for this clonotype: A read error may produce the germline difference seen at one junction end. The chain employs TRBV5-1 and TRBJ2-7, with 11 nucleotides matching TRBD2. The germline gives CDR1 SGHRS, CDR2 YFSETQ. This CDR3 has 17 amino acids. This CDR3 reads CVSSLAGTSGGSYEQYF. The DNA for the CDR3 is TGCGTCAGCAGCTTGGCCGGGACTAGCGGAGGTTCGTACGAGCAGTACTTC.

A few counts support this clonotype. The J gene is TRBJ1-6, the V gene TRBV3-1; D is ambiguous. In germline, CDR1 is LGHDT, CDR2 YNNKEL (reference sequence). CDR3 length: 13 amino acids. V lost 4 bases to trimming and J lost 13 bases, with 14 bases between them. CDR3 bases: TGTGCCAGCAGCCCCTTCGGGAGTGCCCCCCTCCACTTT. It yields the protein CASSPFGSAPLHF.

This clonotype was counted a few times. The rearrangement joins TRBV28 to TRBJ2-5, with 13 nucleotides matching TRBD2. CDR1 and CDR2 from the germline V gene are MDHEN and SYDVKM. There are 17 residues in the CDR3. The ends lost 3 bases at V and 4 bases at J; junction bases unmatched: 8. The CDR3 DNA follows: TGTGCCAGCAGTTTCCCAAGGACTAGCGGGAGAGTAGAGACCCAGTACTTC. As protein: CASSFPRTSGRVETQYF.

The chain joins TRBV28 to TRBJ2-1, with 7 bases that match TRBD2. This CDR3 is built from 14 residues. V trimming: 8 bases; J trimming: 2 bases; junction bases outside the gene matches: 6. Germline assignment: CDR1 MDHEN and CDR2 SYDVKM. The chain's CDR3 is CASLSGVTYNEQFF. The CDR3 DNA is TGTGCCAGCCTCAGCGGGGTCACCTACAATGAGCAGTTCTTC. The full variable domain, completed using reference TRBV28 and TRBJ2-1, is DVKVTQSSRYLVKRTGEKVFLECVQDMDHENMFWYRQDPGLGLRLIYFSYDVKMKEKGDIPEGYSVSREKKERFSLILESASTNQTSMYLCASLSGVTYNEQFFGPGTRLTVL.

This clonotype was seen at least ten times. The chain is built from TRBV6-6 and TRBJ1-5; TRBD1 matches 8 bases. Germline V gives CDR1 MNHNY, CDR2 SVGAGI (reference sequence). CDR3 length: 17 amino acids. Unmatched junction bases numbered 4, after V lost 0 bases and J lost 0 bases. CDR3 sequence reads: CASSYSAGGYSNQPQHF. In nucleotides, the CDR3 is TGTGCCAGCAGTTACTCCGCAGGGGGCTATAGCAATCAGCCCCAGCATTTT.

On this clonotype itself: At one boundary the junction diverges from the germline segment, which might be a read error. The J gene is TRBJ1-2, the V gene TRBV6-5, with 10 positions matching TRBD1. The CDR3 contains 15 residues. Germline values: CDR1 MNHEY, CDR2 SVGAGI. DNA of the CDR3: TGTGTCAGCAGTTACTCCGGGACAGGGGTTTGTAGCTACACCTTC. It translates to CVSSYSGTGVCSYTF.

This rearrangement joins TRBV5-4 to TRBJ1-1; D is perhaps TRBD1 (6 bases). The CDR3 length is 14 residues. CDR1 is SGHNT and CDR2 is YYREEE in the germline V gene (reference sequence). Trimming shortened V by 4 bases and J by 6 bases, and 16 bases separated the two germline ends. The CDR3 DNA follows: TGTGCCAGCAGCGGAAACAGGGTGAAGGCTGAAGCTTTCTTT. Amino acids: CASSGNRVKAEAFF.